These T cell receptor beta chains were read from a single sample in a study of cytomegalovirus exposure and HLA in healthy donors. Data came from immunoSEQ multiplex PCR; TCRdb stores just in-frame clones and leaves some out. In total, the table holds some 150,000 clones. The sample consisted of PBMCs. Every receptor here comes from a woman aged 18-29 years in good health and CMV-seronegative. Both conserved end residues are part of each CDR3. A D gene is named only where the DNA matches it firmly.

d_gene: -
v_gene: TRBV6-5
j_gene: TRBJ2-1
CDR3aa: CVVAPPHNEQFF
CDR3nt: TGTGTGGTGGCTCCCCCTCACAATGAGCAGTTCTTC

d_gene: -
v_gene: TRBV4-2
j_gene: TRBJ1-5
CDR3aa: CASSTTVYSNQPQHF
CDR3nt: TGTGCCAGCAGCACGACAGTTTATAGCAATCAGCCCCAGCATTTT

d_gene: TRBD1
v_gene: TRBV9
j_gene: TRBJ2-7
CDR3aa: CASSLRAGGEEQYF
CDR3nt: TGTGCCAGCAGCCTCCGCGCAGGGGGCGAAGAGCAGTACTTC

d_gene: -
v_gene: TRBV18
j_gene: TRBJ1-4
CDR3aa: CASSPVFSATNEKLFF
CDR3nt: TGTGCCAGCTCACCGGTTTTTAGTGCAACTAATGAAAAACTGTTTTTT

d_gene: -
v_gene: TRBV2
j_gene: TRBJ1-4
CDR3aa: CASSPWTATNEKLFF
CDR3nt: TGTGCCAGCAGTCCCTGGACAGCAACTAATGAAAAACTGTTTTTT

d_gene: -
v_gene: TRBV10-3
j_gene: TRBJ1-1
CDR3aa: CAISERGQETEAFF
CDR3nt: TGTGCCATCAGTGAAAGGGGTCAGGAAACTGAAGCTTTCTTT

d_gene: TRBD2
v_gene: TRBV5-4
j_gene: TRBJ2-1
CDR3aa: CASSLGTSGRAGQFF
CDR3nt: TGTGCCAGCAGCTTGGGGACTAGCGGGAGGGCGGGGCAGTTCTTC

d_gene: TRBD2
v_gene: TRBV10-3
j_gene: TRBJ2-1
CDR3aa: CAISDSTSGSDNEQFF
CDR3nt: TGTGCCATCAGTGATAGCACTAGCGGGTCGGACAATGAGCAGTTCTTC

d_gene: -
v_gene: TRBV7-2
j_gene: TRBJ2-1
CDR3aa: CASSLASYSYNEQFF
CDR3nt: TGTGCCAGCAGCTTGGCTAGTTATTCCTACAATGAGCAGTTCTTC

d_gene: TRBD1
v_gene: TRBV7-2
j_gene: TRBJ2-1
CDR3aa: CASSLRVDRAHNEQFF
CDR3nt: TGTGCCAGCAGCTTAAGGGTGGACAGGGCCCACAATGAGCAGTTCTTC